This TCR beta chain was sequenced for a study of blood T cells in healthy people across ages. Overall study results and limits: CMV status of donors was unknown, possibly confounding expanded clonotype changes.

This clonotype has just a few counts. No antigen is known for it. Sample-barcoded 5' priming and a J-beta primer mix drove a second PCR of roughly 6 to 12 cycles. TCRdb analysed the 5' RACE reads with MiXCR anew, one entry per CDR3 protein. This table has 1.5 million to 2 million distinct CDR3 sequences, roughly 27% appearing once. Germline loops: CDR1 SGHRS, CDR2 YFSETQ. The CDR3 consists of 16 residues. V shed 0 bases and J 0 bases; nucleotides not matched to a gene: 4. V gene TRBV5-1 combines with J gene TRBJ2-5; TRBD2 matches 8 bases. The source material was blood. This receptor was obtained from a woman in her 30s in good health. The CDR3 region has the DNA TGCGCCAGCAGCTTGGATCCGCGGGGGGACCAAGAGACCCAGTACTTC. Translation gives CASSLDPRGDQETQYF.